The 3 T cell receptor beta chains below were found in one sample sequenced in a study of CD8+CD57+ T cells in acquired aplastic anemia listed by TCRdb under 2018. The instrument given in TCRdb is Illumina HiSeq 2000. TCR beta VDJ combination and CDR3 sequence profiling used genomic DNA as the template. TCRdb redid the processing of the public reads, applying fastp at Q25 and MiXCR, and retained in-frame beta chains. Rows are combined by CDR3 protein, so each entry shows the most common genes and DNA. This sample holds around 500,000 distinct CDR3 sequences; more than 25% were observed only once. About 0.8% of the sample belongs to the ten largest clones. Flow cytometry had shown CD8+CD57+ cell expansion in the patients selected for sequencing. Sequencing was done on a sample of sorted CD4+, CD8+, or CD8+CD57+ T cells (not recorded which) from PBMCs. The receptors derive from a human donor with aplastic anemia.

The gene calls are TRBV28 and TRBJ2-3; D might be TRBD1 or TRBD2, each matching 6 bases. CDR1 and CDR2 (germline): MDHEN, SYDVKM. CDR3 length: 12 amino acids. Trimming took off 7 bases at V and 7 bases at J, with 12 bases between the two ends. The CDR3 region has the DNA TGTGCCAGCAACTGGGGGGCACATACGCAGTATTTT. Translation: CASNWGAHTQYF.

The chain carries TRBV12-3 or TRBV12-4 and TRBJ1-5; D is perhaps TRBD1 (5 bases). Trimming cost V 5 bases and J 0 bases, with 8 bases left between them. CDR3 length: 14 residues. The CDR3: CASSGGASNQPQHF. CDR3 nucleotides: TGTGCCAGCAGTGGGGGAGCTAGCAATCAGCCCCAGCATTTT.

This clonotype was seen only a few times. The J gene is TRBJ1-2, the V gene TRBV2; D is possibly TRBD1 (6 bases). Trimming cost V 2 bases and J 5 bases, with 12 bases left between them. Germline V CDR1 and CDR2: SNHLY, FYNNEI. CDR3 size: 14 residues. This CDR3 reads CASSETGQLYGYTF. The CDR3 DNA is TGTGCCAGCAGTGAAACCGGACAGCTTTATGGCTACACCTTC.